This TCR beta chain is drawn from a study of T cells in Graves' hyperthyroidism and ophthalmopathy. Notes on the study in general: Blood also contained most expanded thyroid clonotypes above 0.001.

Germline loops: CDR1 SGHRS, CDR2 YFSETQ. The CDR3 length is 15 residues. V was clipped by 0 bases and J by 4 bases, with 13 bases between them. Many counts were recorded for this clonotype. Its antigen remains unknown. The source material, RNA transcripts, was used to amplify TCR beta CDR3 regions. HTBI primers were used for first-round RT-PCR of the TCR CDR3. TCRdb analysed the multiplex PCR reads with MiXCR anew, one entry per CDR3 protein. The table lists about 560,000 distinct CDR3 sequences, 15% to 18% of them singletons. This chain connects TRBV5-1 to TRBJ1-2; D might be TRBD1 (6 bases). Sequences were obtained from blood. This receptor was obtained from a woman younger than 45 with Graves' hyperthyroidism. CDR3: CASSLVGGASYGYTF. Here the CDR3 DNA reads TGCGCCAGCAGCTTGGTCGGGGGGGCAAGCTATGGCTACACCTTC. Looking up the rest from reference TRBV5-1 and TRBJ1-2 gives the full variable domain: KAGVTQTPRYLIKTRGQQVTLSCSPISGHRSVSWYQQTPGQGLQFLFEYFSETQRNKGNFPGRFSGRQFSNSRSEMNVSTLELGDSALYLCASSLVGGASYGYTFGSGTRLTVV.